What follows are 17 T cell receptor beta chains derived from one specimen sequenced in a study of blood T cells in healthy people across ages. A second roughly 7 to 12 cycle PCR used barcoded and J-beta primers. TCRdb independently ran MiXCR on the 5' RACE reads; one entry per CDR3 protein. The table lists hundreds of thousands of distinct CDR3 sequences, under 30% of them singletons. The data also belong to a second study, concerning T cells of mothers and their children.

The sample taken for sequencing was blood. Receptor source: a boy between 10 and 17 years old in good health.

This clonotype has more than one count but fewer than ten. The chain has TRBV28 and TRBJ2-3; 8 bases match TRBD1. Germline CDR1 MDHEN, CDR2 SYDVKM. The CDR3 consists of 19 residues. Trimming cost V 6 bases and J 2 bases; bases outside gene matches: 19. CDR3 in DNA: TGTGCCAGCAGCTCAACGCCGATCCGGACAGGGAAATTCACAGATACGCAGTATTTT. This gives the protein CASSSTPIRTGKFTDTQYF.

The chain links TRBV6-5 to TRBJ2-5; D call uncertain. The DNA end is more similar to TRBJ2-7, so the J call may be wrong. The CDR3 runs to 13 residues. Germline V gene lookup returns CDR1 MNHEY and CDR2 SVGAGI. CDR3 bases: TGTGCCAGCAGTCGCGCGCCCCCCTACGAGCAGTACTTC. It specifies CASSRAPPYEQYF.

The CDR3 reads CASTTPGVSNQETQYF. CDR3 DNA: TGTGCCAGCACTACCCCCGGAGTCTCCAACCAAGAGACCCAGTACTTC. The chain couples TRBV6-2 or TRBV6-3 to TRBJ2-5; D is unresolved. Per germline, CDR1 MNHEY and CDR2 SVGEGT. This CDR3 has 16 amino acids. V was cut by 7 bases and J by 0 bases, with 18 bases left in between.

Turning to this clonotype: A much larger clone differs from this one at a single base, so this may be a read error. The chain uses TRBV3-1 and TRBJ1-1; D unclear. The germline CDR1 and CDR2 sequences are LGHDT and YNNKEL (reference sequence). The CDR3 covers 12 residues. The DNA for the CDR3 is TGTGCCATCAGCCAAGGAGGCACTGAAGCTTTCTTT. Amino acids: CAISQGGTEAFF.

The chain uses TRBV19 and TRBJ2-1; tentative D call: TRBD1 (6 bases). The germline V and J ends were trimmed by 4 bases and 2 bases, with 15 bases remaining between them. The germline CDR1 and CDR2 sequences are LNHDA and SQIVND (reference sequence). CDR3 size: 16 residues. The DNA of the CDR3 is TGTGCCAGTAGTACAACAGGGCGGGTAACCTACAATGAGCAGTTCTTC. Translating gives CASSTTGRVTYNEQFF.

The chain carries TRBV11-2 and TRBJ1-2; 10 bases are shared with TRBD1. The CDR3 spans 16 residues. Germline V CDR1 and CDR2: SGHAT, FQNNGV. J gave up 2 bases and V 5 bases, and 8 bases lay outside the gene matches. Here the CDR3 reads CASSPRQGASNYGYTF. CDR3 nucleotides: TGTGCCAGCAGCCCCCGACAGGGGGCCTCCAACTATGGCTACACCTTC.

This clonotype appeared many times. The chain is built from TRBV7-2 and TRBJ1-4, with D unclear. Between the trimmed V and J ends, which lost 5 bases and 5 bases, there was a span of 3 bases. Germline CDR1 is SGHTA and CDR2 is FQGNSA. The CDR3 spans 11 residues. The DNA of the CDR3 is TGTGCCAGCAGCGCGAATGAAAAACTGTTTTTT. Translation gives CASSANEKLFF.

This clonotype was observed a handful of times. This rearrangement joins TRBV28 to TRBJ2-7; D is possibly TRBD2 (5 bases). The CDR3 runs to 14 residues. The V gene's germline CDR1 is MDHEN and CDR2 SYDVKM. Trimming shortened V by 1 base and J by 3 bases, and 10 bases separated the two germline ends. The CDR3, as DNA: TGTGCCAGCAGTTTATCTAGCACCGGCTACGAGCAGTACTTC. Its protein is CASSLSSTGYEQYF.

This chain's CDR3 is CASSWASSYEQYF. CDR3 in DNA: TGTGCCAGCAGTTGGGCTAGCTCCTACGAGCAGTACTTC. The V gene is TRBV27, the J gene TRBJ2-5; no reliable D call. The J call may be wrong; the DNA end is better matched by TRBJ2-7. Per the germline V gene, CDR1 is MNHEY and CDR2 is SMNVEV (reference sequence). This CDR3 comprises 13 residues.

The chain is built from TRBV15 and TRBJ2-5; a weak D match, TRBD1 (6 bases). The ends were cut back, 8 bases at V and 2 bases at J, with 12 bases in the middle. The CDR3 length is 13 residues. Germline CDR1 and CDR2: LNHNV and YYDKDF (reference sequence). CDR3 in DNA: TGTGCCACCCAAACAGGGTATCAAGAGACCCAGTACTTC. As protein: CATQTGYQETQYF.

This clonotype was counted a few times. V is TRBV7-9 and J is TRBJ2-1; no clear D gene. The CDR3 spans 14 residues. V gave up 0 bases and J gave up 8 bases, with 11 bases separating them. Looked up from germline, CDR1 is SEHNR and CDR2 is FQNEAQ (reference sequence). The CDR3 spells CASSLAGELDEQFF. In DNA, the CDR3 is TGTGCCAGCAGCTTAGCTGGCGAGCTGGATGAGCAGTTCTTC.

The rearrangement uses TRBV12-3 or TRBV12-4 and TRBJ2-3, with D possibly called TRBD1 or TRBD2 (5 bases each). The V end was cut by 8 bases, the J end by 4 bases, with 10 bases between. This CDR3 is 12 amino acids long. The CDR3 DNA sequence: TGTGCCAGCCGAGGGGACGCAGATACGCAGTATTTT. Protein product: CASRGDADTQYF.

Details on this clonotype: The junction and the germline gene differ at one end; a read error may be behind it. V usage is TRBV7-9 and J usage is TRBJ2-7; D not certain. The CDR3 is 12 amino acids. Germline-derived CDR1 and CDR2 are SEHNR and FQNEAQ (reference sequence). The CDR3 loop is CACSSHSNEQYF. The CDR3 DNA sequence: TGTGCCTGCAGCTCCCACTCAAACGAGCAGTACTTC. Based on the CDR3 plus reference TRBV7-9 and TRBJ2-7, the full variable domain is DTGVSQNPRHKITKRGQNVTFRCDPISEHNRLYWYRQTLGQGPEFLTYFQNEAQLEKSRLLSDRFSAERPKGSFSTLEIQRTEQGDSAMYLCACSSHSNEQYFGPGTRLTVT.

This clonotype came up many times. CDR3 protein: CASSPTHPPIYEQYF. CDR3 nucleotides: TGTGCCAGCAGCCCCACACACCCTCCAATCTACGAGCAGTACTTC. J is TRBJ2-7 and V is TRBV7-2; the D is unclear. The germline V gene encodes CDR1 SGHTA and CDR2 FQGNSA. Trimming took off 5 bases at V and 3 bases at J, with 17 bases between the two ends. The CDR3 contains 15 residues.

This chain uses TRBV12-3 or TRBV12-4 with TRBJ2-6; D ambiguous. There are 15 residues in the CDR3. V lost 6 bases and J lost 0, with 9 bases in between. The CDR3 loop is CASRKQSSGANVLTF. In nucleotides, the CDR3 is TGTGCCAGCAGGAAACAAAGCTCTGGGGCCAACGTCCTGACTTTC.

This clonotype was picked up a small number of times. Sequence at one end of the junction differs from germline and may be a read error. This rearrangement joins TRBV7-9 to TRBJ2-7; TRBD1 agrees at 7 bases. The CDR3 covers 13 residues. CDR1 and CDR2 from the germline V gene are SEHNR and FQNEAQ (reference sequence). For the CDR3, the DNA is TGTGCCGGCAGCTCTGGACAGGTCCTCGAGCAGTACTTC. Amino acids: CAGSSGQVLEQYF. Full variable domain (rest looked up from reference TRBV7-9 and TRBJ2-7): DTGVSQNPRHKITKRGQNVTFRCDPISEHNRLYWYRQTLGQGPEFLTYFQNEAQLEKSRLLSDRFSAERPKGSFSTLEIQRTEQGDSAMYLCAGSSGQVLEQYFGPGTRLTVT.

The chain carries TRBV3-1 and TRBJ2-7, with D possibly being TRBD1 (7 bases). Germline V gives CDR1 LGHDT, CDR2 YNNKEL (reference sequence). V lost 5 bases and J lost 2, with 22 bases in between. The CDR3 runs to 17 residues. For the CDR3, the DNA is TGTGCCAGCAGCAGGGGAGGTTGGCGGACAGGAACCTACGAGCAGTACTTC. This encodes CASSRGGWRTGTYEQYF.